Each of the 2 T cell receptor beta chains below was sequenced from the same sample in a study of blood T cells in healthy people across ages. Then a second PCR, running about 6 to 12 cycles, was carried out with a sample-barcoded 5' primer and a J-beta primer mix. MiXCR was run by TCRdb on the 5' RACE reads, yielding one entry per CDR3 protein. The table has roughly 1 million distinct CDR3 sequences, 20% to 25% seen once. These data were likewise used in another study, on T cells of mothers and their children.

The sequencing input was blood. The receptor set was obtained from a girl aged 2-10 years in good health.

This clonotype was detected once. The rearrangement joins TRBV20-1 to TRBJ2-5, with 7 positions matching TRBD1. With 2 bases clipped from V and 5 bases from J, the junction kept 11 bases outside the gene matches. Germline assignment: CDR1 DFQATT and CDR2 SNEGSKA (reference sequence). This CDR3 is 15 amino acids long. The CDR3 DNA is TGCAGTGCTAGACTCGACAGGGAACTCTCGGAGACCCAGTACTTC. It is translated as CSARLDRELSETQYF.

J is TRBJ1-1 and V is TRBV5-1; D gene unclear. The CDR3 is 15 residues long. V lost 3 bases and J 3 bases, leaving 15 bases between the germline ends. Germline V lookup: CDR1 SGHRS, CDR2 YFSETQ. In DNA form, the CDR3 reads TGCGCCAGCAGCTCCCACTTAGGTGGGGACACTGAAGCTTTCTTT. Amino acids: CASSSHLGGDTEAFF.